This T cell receptor (beta chain) appears in the sequencing data of a study of Graves' ophthalmopathy and Graves' hyperthyroidism. Overall study findings and caveats: The 13-signature model separated ophthalmopathy from stable hyperthyroidism at 85% to 90% sensitivity and 80% to 84% specificity. Most thyroid clonotypes with frequency above 0.001 were detected in blood too.

RNA transcripts were the source from which TCR beta CDR3 regions were amplified. RT-PCR in the first round used HTBI primers; a second-round multiplex PCR followed. TCRdb re-called the multiplex PCR reads through MiXCR, storing one row per CDR3 protein. The data hold 340,000 or so distinct CDR3 sequences, with roughly 16% observed a single time. The table lists this clonotype with a few counts. Its target is unknown. The CDR3 extends over 15 amino acids. Trimming took 3 bases from V and 2 from J, leaving 11 bases between them. Other autoimmune diseases, uncontrolled infections, pregnancy or lactation excluded patients from enrollment. Orbital computed tomography, together with clinical symptoms, serum thyroxine, TRAb and thyroid ultrasound, was used for diagnosis.

Material: peripheral blood. This chain links TRBV12-3 or TRBV12-4 with TRBJ1-5; perhaps TRBD1 as D (5 bases). The sequence was collected from an adult man with Graves' ophthalmopathy. CDR3 nucleotide sequence: TGTGCCAGCAGTTTTGGGGGAGGTGGCAATCAGCCCCAGCATTTT. Translated: CASSFGGGGNQPQHF.